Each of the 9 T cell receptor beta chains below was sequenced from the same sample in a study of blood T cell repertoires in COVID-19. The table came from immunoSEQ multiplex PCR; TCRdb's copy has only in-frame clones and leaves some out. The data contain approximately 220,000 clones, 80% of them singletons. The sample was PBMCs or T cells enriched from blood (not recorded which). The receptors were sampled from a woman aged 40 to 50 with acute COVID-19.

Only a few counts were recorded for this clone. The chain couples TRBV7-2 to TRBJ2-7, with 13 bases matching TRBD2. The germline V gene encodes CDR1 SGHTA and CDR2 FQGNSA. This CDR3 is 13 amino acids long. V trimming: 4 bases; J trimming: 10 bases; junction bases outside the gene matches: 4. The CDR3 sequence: CASSSRTSGSQYF. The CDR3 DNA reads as TGTGCCAGCAGCTCTCGGACTAGCGGGAGTCAGTACTTC.

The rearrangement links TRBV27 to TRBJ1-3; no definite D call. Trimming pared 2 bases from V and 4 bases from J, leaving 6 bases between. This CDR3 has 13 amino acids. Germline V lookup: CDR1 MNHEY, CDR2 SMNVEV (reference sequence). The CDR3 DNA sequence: TGTGCCAGCAGTTTAGTCCGGGGAAACACCATATATTTT. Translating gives CASSLVRGNTIYF.

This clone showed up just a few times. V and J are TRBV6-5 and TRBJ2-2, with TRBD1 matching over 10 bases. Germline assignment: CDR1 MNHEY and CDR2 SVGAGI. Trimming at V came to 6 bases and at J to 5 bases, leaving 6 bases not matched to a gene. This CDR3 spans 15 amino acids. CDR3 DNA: TGTGCCAGCAGCGCGGACAGGGGGGAAACCGGGGAGCTGTTTTTT. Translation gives CASSADRGETGELFF.

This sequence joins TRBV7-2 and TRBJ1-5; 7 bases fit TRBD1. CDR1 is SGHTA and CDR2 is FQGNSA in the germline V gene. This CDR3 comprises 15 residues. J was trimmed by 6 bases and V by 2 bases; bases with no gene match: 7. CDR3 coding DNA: TGTGCCAGCAGCTTAAGCACAGGGGCGACTCAGCCCCAGCATTTT. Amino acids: CASSLSTGATQPQHF.

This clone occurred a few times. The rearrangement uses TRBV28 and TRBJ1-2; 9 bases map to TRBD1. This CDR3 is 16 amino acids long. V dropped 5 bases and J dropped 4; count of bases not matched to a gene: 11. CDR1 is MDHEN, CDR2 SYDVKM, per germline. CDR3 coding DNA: TGTGCCAGCAGTGACGAGGGGACAGGGTCTTTCTATGGCTACACCTTC. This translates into CASSDEGTGSFYGYTF.

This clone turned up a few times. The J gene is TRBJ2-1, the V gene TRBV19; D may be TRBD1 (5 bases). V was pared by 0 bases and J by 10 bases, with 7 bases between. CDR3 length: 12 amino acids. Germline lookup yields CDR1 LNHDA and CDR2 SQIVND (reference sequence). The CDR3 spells CASSIDRQEQFF. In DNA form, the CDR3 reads TGTGCCAGTAGTATAGATCGACAGGAGCAGTTCTTC.

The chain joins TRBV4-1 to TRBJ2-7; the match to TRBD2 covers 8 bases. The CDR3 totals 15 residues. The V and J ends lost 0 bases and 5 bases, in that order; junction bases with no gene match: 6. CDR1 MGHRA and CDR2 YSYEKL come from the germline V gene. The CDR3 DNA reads TGCGCCAGCAGCCAAGAAGGAGCGGGAGTTAACGAGCAGTACTTC. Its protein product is CASSQEGAGVNEQYF.

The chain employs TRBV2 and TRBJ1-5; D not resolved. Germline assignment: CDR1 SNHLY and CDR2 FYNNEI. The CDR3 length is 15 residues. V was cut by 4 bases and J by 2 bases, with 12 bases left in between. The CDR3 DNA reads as TGTGCCAGCAGTGTGAGTGTCGGTGGCAATCAGCCCCAGCATTTT. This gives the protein CASSVSVGGNQPQHF.

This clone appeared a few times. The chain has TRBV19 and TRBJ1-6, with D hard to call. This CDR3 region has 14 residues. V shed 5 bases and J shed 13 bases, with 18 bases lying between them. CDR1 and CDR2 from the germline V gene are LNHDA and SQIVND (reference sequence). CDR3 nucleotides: TGTGCCAGTAGTCAACTAGACCCCTCCATGCCCCTCCACTTT. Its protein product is CASSQLDPSMPLHF.